This record looks at one T cell receptor (beta chain) sequence and its context. Some clones are missing from TCRdb's copy, which holds only in-frame ones; the method was immunoSEQ multiplex PCR. The sample includes about 200,000 clones, roughly nine tenths seen only once; the top ten take about 2.2%. The sample originates from a study of blood T cell repertoires in COVID-19. Study in general: The cDNA or gDNA used as material had been derived from T cells, B-cell-depleted T cells, or PBMCs.

This CDR3 comprises 15 residues. Germline V lookup: CDR1 MRHNA, CDR2 SNTAGT. V was pared by 4 bases and J by 3 bases, with 1 base of the junction left unmatched. The TCR comes from a woman aged 45-65 years with acute or convalescent COVID-19. The specimen sequenced was peripheral blood. The chain recombines TRBV6-4 with TRBJ2-2, with TRBD1 matching 11 bases. The CDR3 DNA is TGTGCCAGCAGTGCGGGACAGGGGGACACCGGGGAGCTGTTTTTT. Protein sequence: CASSAGQGDTGELFF.